Each of the 30 T cell receptor beta chains below was sequenced from the same sample in a study of blood T cell repertoires in COVID-19. Assay used: immunoSEQ multiplex PCR; TCRdb lists only in-frame clones, some missing. Of a few hundred thousand clones listed, around 85% are singletons. The sequenced sample was peripheral blood. These receptors were collected from a human donor in a cohort sampled during active COVID-19.

This chain uses TRBV6-1 with TRBJ1-6; 10 nucleotides align to TRBD1. Per the germline V gene, CDR1 is MNHNS and CDR2 is SASEGT. The CDR3 runs to 16 residues. V shed 3 bases and J 3 bases; nucleotides not matched to a gene: 2. The CDR3 loop is CASSDRDRGYNSPLHF. The CDR3 DNA sequence: TGTGCCAGCAGTGACCGGGACAGGGGCTATAATTCACCCCTCCACTTT.

This chain joins TRBV5-5 and TRBJ2-3; 7 positions match TRBD2. The V gene end was trimmed by 1 base and the J gene end by 5 bases; junction bases not matched to a gene: 4. Germline V gene data show CDR1 as SGHKS and CDR2 as YYEKEE (reference sequence). The CDR3 totals 14 residues. Written as DNA, the CDR3 is TGTGCCAGCAGCTTGCGGGGGGTGAAAGATACGCAGTATTTT. Translated: CASSLRGVKDTQYF.

The chain has TRBV7-3 and TRBJ2-1, with D perhaps TRBD1 (5 bases). V lost 4 bases to trimming and J lost 7 bases, with 14 bases between them. Germline loops: CDR1 SGHTA, CDR2 FQGTGA. The CDR3 contains 14 residues. The CDR3 nucleotides read TGTGCCAGCAGCTCTACAGGTGATACTAATGAGCAGTTCTTC. Translation: CASSSTGDTNEQFF.

In this sample, this clone turned up a few times. The chain employs TRBV15 and TRBJ2-1; TRBD2 matches at 9 bases. The CDR3 spans 15 residues. Germline loops: CDR1 LNHNV, CDR2 YYDKDF (reference sequence). V trimming: 2 bases; J trimming: 8 bases; junction bases outside the gene matches: 7. DNA for the CDR3: TGTGCCACCAGCAGACGACGCGGGGGGGCCGATGAGCAGTTCTTC. Translating gives CATSRRRGGADEQFF.

The J gene is TRBJ1-2, the V gene TRBV29-1, with D perhaps matching TRBD1 (5 bases). Germline V gene sequence: CDR1 SQVTM, CDR2 ANQGSEA. V was cut by 7 bases and J by 6 bases, with 12 bases left in between. The CDR3 is 11 amino acids. This CDR3 reads CSAQGFDGYTF. CDR3 nucleotide sequence: TGCAGCGCCCAGGGCTTCGATGGCTACACCTTC.

The rearrangement uses TRBV19 and TRBJ2-1; D call uncertain. The V end was cut by 7 bases, the J end by 7 bases, with 17 bases between. This CDR3 has 14 amino acids. Germline CDR1 reads LNHDA; CDR2 reads SQIVND (reference sequence). The DNA of the CDR3 is TGTGCCAGTACCAACAATATCCCACCTAATGAGCAGTTCTTC. The encoded protein is CASTNNIPPNEQFF.

V and J are TRBV4-2 and TRBJ1-1; no firm D call. Trimming cost V 4 bases and J 1 base, with 7 bases left between them. Germline values: CDR1 LGHNA, CDR2 YNFKEQ. CDR3 length: 13 residues. The CDR3 sequence: CASSLPGNTEAFF. DNA of the CDR3: TGTGCCAGCAGCCTGCCGGGGAACACTGAAGCTTTCTTT.

The chain couples TRBV5-1 to TRBJ1-1, with TRBD1 as a possible D gene (6 bases). This CDR3 spans 12 amino acids. Germline assignment: CDR1 SGHRS and CDR2 YFSETQ. The V and J ends lost 2 bases and 11 bases respectively, with 13 bases between them. CDR3 loop: CASSFGSGAAFF. CDR3 nucleotides: TGCGCCAGCAGCTTTGGTTCAGGGGCCGCTTTCTTT.

The V gene is TRBV10-3, the J gene TRBJ1-4, with D possibly being TRBD1 (6 bases). Trimming took off 3 bases at V and 4 bases at J, with 21 bases between the two ends. The CDR3 is 18 residues long. CDR1 is ENHRY, CDR2 SYGVKD, per germline. CDR3 loop: CAISDQRGGGLFNEKLFF. DNA for the CDR3: TGTGCCATCAGTGATCAGAGGGGGGGAGGCCTATTTAATGAAAAACTGTTTTTT.

This rearrangement joins TRBV3-1 (or the pseudogene TRBV3-2) to TRBJ1-1, with D unresolved. Trimming took off 1 base at V and 0 bases at J, with 9 bases between the two ends. The CDR3 sequence is 15 residues long. Germline assignment: CDR1 LGHDT and CDR2 YNNKEL (reference sequence). CDR3 sequence (DNA): TGTGCCAGCAGCCAAGGGGGAGTGGTGAACACTGAAGCTTTCTTT. Translating gives CASSQGGVVNTEAFF.

This chain joins TRBV9 and TRBJ1-3; D perhaps matches TRBD1 (6 bases). Deletions cut 1 base from V and 2 bases from J, with 16 bases between. Germline CDR1 and CDR2: SGDLS and YYNGEE. The length of the CDR3 is 17 residues. The CDR3: CASSVLSRGMAGNTIYF. The CDR3 DNA is TGTGCCAGCAGCGTACTCTCCAGGGGTATGGCTGGAAACACCATATATTTT.

This chain connects TRBV2 to TRBJ1-3, with D tentatively TRBD1 (5 bases). The V end was cut by 2 bases, the J end by 1 base, with 21 bases between. Germline loops: CDR1 SNHLY, CDR2 FYNNEI. The CDR3 extends over 19 amino acids. CDR3 in amino acids: CASSEWGAGTRGSGNTIYF. The CDR3 coding sequence is TGTGCCAGCAGTGAATGGGGCGCCGGCACCCGTGGGTCTGGAAACACCATATATTTT.

V usage is TRBV6-5 and J usage is TRBJ2-7; D remains ambiguous. Germline V gives CDR1 MNHEY, CDR2 SVGAGI. CDR3 size: 13 residues. V was shortened by 2 bases and J by 0 bases, with 5 bases between the two germline ends. The CDR3 protein is CASSYKHSYEQYF. CDR3 coding DNA: TGTGCCAGCAGTTACAAGCACTCCTACGAGCAGTACTTC.

This chain uses TRBV30 with TRBJ1-1; D remains unclear. The CDR3 is 14 amino acids. Trimming left V 1 base short and J 0 bases short, with 9 bases between. Germline V gene lookup returns CDR1 GTSNPN and CDR2 SVGIG (reference sequence). The CDR3 loop is CAWSAPDMNTEAFF. CDR3 bases: TGTGCCTGGAGTGCTCCAGATATGAACACTGAAGCTTTCTTT.

V usage is TRBV28 and J usage is TRBJ1-6; D ambiguous. The germline gives CDR1 MDHEN, CDR2 SYDVKM. V was cut by 5 bases and J by 12 bases, with 11 bases left in between. The CDR3 extends over 12 amino acids. The CDR3 reads CASSLNSLPLHF. The CDR3 DNA reads as TGTGCCAGCAGTCTAAACAGTCTACCCCTCCACTTT.

In its sample, this clone was seen once. The rearrangement links TRBV5-5 to TRBJ1-3; TRBD1 matches at 9 bases. CDR1 SGHKS and CDR2 YYEKEE come from the germline V gene (reference sequence). Trimming at V came to 3 bases and at J to 3 bases, leaving 4 bases not matched to a gene. The CDR3 has 15 residues. CDR3 region: CASSSGTGIGNTIYF. The DNA of the CDR3 is TGTGCCAGCAGCTCCGGGACAGGGATTGGAAACACCATATATTTT.

Many counts were recorded for this clone. This chain connects TRBV6-5 to TRBJ1-2; no firm D call. With 0 bases removed from V and 7 bases from J, the gap between germline ends came to 9 bases. The CDR3 is 13 residues long. In germline, CDR1 is MNHEY, CDR2 SVGAGI. The CDR3 nucleotides are TGTGCCAGCAGTTACTCGAGGGTTTTTGGCTACACCTTC. This encodes CASSYSRVFGYTF.

V gene TRBV5-8 combines with J gene TRBJ2-6; no definite D call. Germline V gene data show CDR1 as SGHTS and CDR2 as YDEGEE. Trimming took 1 base from V and 0 from J, leaving 8 bases between them. The CDR3 extends over 16 amino acids. CDR3 sequence (DNA): TGTGCCAGCAGCTTGTTCCAGATCTCTGGGGCCAACGTCCTGACTTTC. It yields the protein CASSLFQISGANVLTF.

This chain connects TRBV27 to TRBJ2-3; D remains unclear. The CDR3 totals 14 residues. CDR1 MNHEY and CDR2 SMNVEV come from the germline V gene (reference sequence). V was pared by 0 bases and J by 6 bases, with 10 bases between. The CDR3 nucleotides read TGTGCCAGCAGTTTATCGACGATCGGGGATACGCAGTATTTT. Amino acid sequence: CASSLSTIGDTQYF.

The DNA of the CDR3 is TGTGCCAGCAGTTTGGGAGGAGGGGCTGAAGCTTTCTTT. Protein product: CASSLGGGAEAFF. The chain combines TRBV27 with TRBJ1-1, with D possibly matching TRBD1 (5 bases). The CDR3 spans 13 residues. In germline, CDR1 is MNHEY, CDR2 SMNVEV (reference sequence). V lost 3 bases, J lost 6 bases, and 11 bases lay in between.

The V gene is TRBV5-1, the J gene TRBJ2-1; 7 bases align to TRBD1. V gave up 0 bases and J gave up 3 bases; unmatched junction bases: 9. Germline assignment: CDR1 SGHRS and CDR2 YFSETQ. The CDR3 length is 17 residues. This chain's CDR3 is CASSLDISWTGYNEQFF. CDR3 nucleotide sequence: TGCGCCAGCAGCTTGGATATAAGTTGGACAGGCTACAATGAGCAGTTCTTC.

V is TRBV11-2 and J is TRBJ2-1, with TRBD2 matching over 16 bases. V was pared by 5 bases and J by 10 bases, with 11 bases of the junction left unmatched. The length of the CDR3 is 17 residues. The germline V gene has CDR1 SGHAT and CDR2 FQNNGV. CDR3 in DNA: TGTGCCAGCAGCCAGCCGGGACTAGCGGGGGGGCCTGGGGAGCAGTTCTTC. It codes for CASSQPGLAGGPGEQFF.

The chain couples TRBV6-5 to TRBJ1-3; D gene unclear. The germline V and J ends were trimmed by 0 bases and 0 bases, with 9 bases remaining between them. This CDR3 contains 16 residues. Germline V gene sequence: CDR1 MNHEY, CDR2 SVGAGI. This CDR3 reads CASSYSQNPSGNTIYF. The DNA for the CDR3 is TGTGCCAGCAGTTACTCGCAGAACCCCTCTGGAAACACCATATATTTT.

With regard to this clone: Other DNA sequences from this sample encode an identical CDR3 as well. The chain couples TRBV9 to TRBJ2-2; D is unresolved. V lost 0 bases and J 8 bases, leaving 5 bases between the germline ends. This CDR3 is 12 amino acids long. The germline V gene encodes CDR1 SGDLS and CDR2 YYNGEE. CDR3 sequence: CASSVVSGELFF. As DNA, the CDR3 is TGTGCCAGCAGCGTAGTGTCTGGGGAGCTGTTTTTT.

The chain uses TRBV30 and TRBJ1-6, with D maybe TRBD1 (5 bases). Germline CDR1 reads GTSNPN; CDR2 reads SVGIG (reference sequence). CDR3 length: 13 amino acids. The V gene lost 8 bases and the J gene lost 10 bases, with 18 bases spanning the gap. The CDR3 DNA follows: TGTGCCCGGAAGGGGCAGTTTTTCTCACCCCTCCACTTT. This gives the protein CARKGQFFSPLHF.

The gene calls are TRBV27 and TRBJ2-7, with D possibly matching TRBD1 (6 bases). Germline-derived CDR1 and CDR2 are MNHEY and SMNVEV (reference sequence). Deletions cut 5 bases from V and 1 base from J, with 15 bases between. The CDR3 runs 15 residues. The CDR3 sequence is CASSPQGQGSYEQYF. CDR3 nucleotide sequence: TGTGCCAGCAGTCCTCAAGGTCAGGGGTCCTACGAGCAGTACTTC.

V and J are TRBV6-5 and TRBJ1-1, with 10 bases that match TRBD1. CDR1 and CDR2 (germline): MNHEY, SVGAGI. There are 14 residues in the CDR3. Germline trimming cut 5 bases from V and 3 bases from J; bases unmatched to any gene: 3. CDR3 residues: CASSRGQGDTEAFF. The CDR3 nucleotides read TGTGCCAGCAGTCGCGGACAGGGGGACACTGAAGCTTTCTTT.

V and J are TRBV2 and TRBJ1-1; 7 bases map to TRBD1. CDR3 size: 14 residues. Germline CDR1 reads SNHLY; CDR2 reads FYNNEI. J gave up 5 bases and V 5 bases, and 8 bases lay outside the gene matches. CDR3 DNA sequence: TGTGCCAGCAGTCCTACAGGGGTTGGGACTGAAGCTTTCTTT. It yields the protein CASSPTGVGTEAFF.

V is TRBV15 and J is TRBJ2-7, with D uncertain. The CDR3 is made up of 12 amino acids. V was pared by 3 bases and J by 3 bases, with 6 bases between. From germline, CDR1 is LNHNV and CDR2 YYDKDF (reference sequence). DNA of the CDR3: TGTGCCACCAGCAGTGGCGGCTACGAGCAGTACTTC. Residues: CATSSGGYEQYF.

The chain couples TRBV29-1 to TRBJ1-1; 9 bases match TRBD1. CDR1 is SQVTM, CDR2 ANQGSEA, per germline. J was trimmed by 4 bases and V by 6 bases; bases with no gene match: 9. This CDR3 contains 14 residues. The CDR3 DNA reads TGCAGCGTAAACCACAGGGGGCGGGCCACTGAAGCTTTCTTT. This gives the protein CSVNHRGRATEAFF.